The next 8 T cell receptor beta chains were all read from a single sample in a study of beta chain features in type 1 diabetes (dated by TCRdb to 2016 to 2019). No antigen has been assigned to these receptors. Study-level results and caveats: Type 1 diabetes patients showed a moderate but significant shortening of TCRB CDR3 length in all four CD4+ subsets.

The protocol used for the library was the immunoSEQ multiplex PCR assay. The entire isolated RNA was reverse transcribed using the High Capacity cDNA Reverse Transcription Kit, and thus expressed TCRB transcripts were sequenced. TCRdb took over this immuneACCESS table, retaining in-frame rearrangements with V and J assigned. Such tables are incomplete; in checked studies, under half of the missing clones stem from an unresolved V gene, and the remainder is unexplained. The sample table holds around 710,000 clones, of which around 12% were seen once. More than 0.095% of the sample belongs to the ten largest clones. Sequenced: naive CD4+ T cells from blood. Read against the paper, the sample's cell subset or site label means: true naive CD4+ T cells. Every receptor here comes from a young man with type 1 diabetes.

This clone was seen a few times. The V and J genes are TRBV19 and TRBJ1-6; 8 bases are shared with TRBD1. CDR1 and CDR2 (germline): LNHDA, SQIVND (reference sequence). V lost 2 bases and J lost 8; bases outside the gene matches: 8. CDR3 size: 16 residues. The DNA for the CDR3 is TGTGCCAGTAGTATACTAGGACAGGGACAATATTCACCCCTCCACTTT. This codes for CASSILGQGQYSPLHF.

This chain uses TRBV19 with TRBJ1-1; D call uncertain. The length of the CDR3 is 12 residues. CDR1 and CDR2 from the germline V gene are LNHDA and SQIVND (reference sequence). V was cut by 6 bases and J by 10 bases, with 15 bases left in between. DNA for the CDR3: TGTGCCAGTAGAGATGCTCCGACGGGAGCTTTCTTT. Protein product: CASRDAPTGAFF.

The chain carries TRBV5-1 and TRBJ2-2, with TRBD2 identical over 7 bases. The CDR3 contains 16 residues. The V gene end was trimmed by 0 bases and the J gene end by 1 base; junction bases not matched to a gene: 3. Germline CDR1 is SGHRS and CDR2 is YFSETQ. The CDR3 sequence: CASSLVASGNTGELFF. The CDR3 bases are TGCGCCAGCAGCTTGGTGGCTAGCGGGAACACCGGGGAGCTGTTTTTT.

In its sample, this clone was seen a few times. V gene TRBV5-6 combines with J gene TRBJ2-7; possible D gene TRBD2, 5 bases. CDR1 is SGHDT, CDR2 YYEEEE, per germline. The V gene lost 1 base and the J gene lost 3 bases, with 14 bases spanning the gap. The CDR3 has 15 amino acids. Here the CDR3 reads CASSLTGSGDYEQYF. The CDR3, as DNA: TGTGCCAGCAGCTTGACGGGCTCCGGGGACTACGAGCAGTACTTC.

The chain couples TRBV5-6 to TRBJ1-2, with 7 bases aligning to TRBD1. Germline CDR1 and CDR2: SGHDT and YYEEEE. V lost 4 bases to trimming and J lost 8 bases; unmatched junction nucleotides: 2. The CDR3 covers 11 residues. This chain's CDR3 is CASSLTGGYTF. The CDR3 bases are TGTGCCAGCAGCCTGACAGGGGGCTACACCTTC.

This clone was seen a few times. The V and J genes are TRBV18 and TRBJ2-1; D gene unclear. The V end was cut by 3 bases, the J end by 8 bases, with 14 bases between. CDR1 is KGHSH, CDR2 LQKENI, per germline. The CDR3 covers 14 residues. The CDR3 reads CASSPLFTGYEQFF. The CDR3 bases are TGTGCCAGCTCACCTTTATTTACTGGGTATGAGCAGTTCTTC.

This chain joins TRBV25-1 and TRBJ1-3; D is unclear. Germline assignment: CDR1 MGHDK and CDR2 SYGVNS. The CDR3 consists of 14 residues. Deletions cut 2 bases from V and 0 bases from J, with 5 bases between. The CDR3 region is CASSEPGSGNTIYF. Written as DNA, the CDR3 is TGTGCCAGCAGTGAACCCGGCTCTGGAAACACCATATATTTT.

This clone was seen a handful of times. The chain links TRBV28 to TRBJ2-3; the D is unclear. This CDR3 has 13 amino acids. CDR1 is MDHEN, CDR2 SYDVKM, per germline. The germline V and J ends were trimmed by 4 bases and 3 bases, with 8 bases remaining between them. The CDR3 loop is CASSSSRTDTQYF. CDR3 bases: TGTGCCAGCAGTTCCAGCAGGACAGATACGCAGTATTTT. Looking up the rest from reference TRBV28 and TRBJ2-3 gives the full variable domain: DVKVTQSSRYLVKRTGEKVFLECVQDMDHENMFWYRQDPGLGLRLIYFSYDVKMKEKGDIPEGYSVSREKKERFSLILESASTNQTSMYLCASSSSRTDTQYFGPGTRLTVL.